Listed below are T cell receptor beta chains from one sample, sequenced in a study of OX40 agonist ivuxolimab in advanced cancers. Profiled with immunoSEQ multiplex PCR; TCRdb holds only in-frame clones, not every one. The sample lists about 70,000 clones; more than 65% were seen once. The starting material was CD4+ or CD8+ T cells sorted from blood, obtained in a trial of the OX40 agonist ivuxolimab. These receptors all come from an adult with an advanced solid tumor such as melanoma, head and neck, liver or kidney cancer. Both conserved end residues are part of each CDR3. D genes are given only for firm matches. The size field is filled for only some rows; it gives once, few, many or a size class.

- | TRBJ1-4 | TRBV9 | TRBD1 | CASSVTGGSSGEKLFF | TGTGCCAGCAGCGTAACAGGGGGGTCTTCTGGTGAAAAACTGTTTTTT
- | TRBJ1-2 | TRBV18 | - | CASSRFPGIGGYTF | TGTGCCAGCTCACGATTCCCGGGGATCGGTGGCTACACCTTC
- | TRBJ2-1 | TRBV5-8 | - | CASSLVSQGSYNEQFF | TGTGCCAGCAGCTTGGTGTCTCAGGGCTCCTACAATGAGCAGTTCTTC
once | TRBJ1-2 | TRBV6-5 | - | CASSSRDSSLGYTF | TGTGCCAGCAGTTCTCGGGACTCTAGCCTAGGCTACACCTTC
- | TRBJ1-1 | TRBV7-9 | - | CASSLNQANTEAFF | TGTGCCAGCAGCTTAAACCAGGCAAACACTGAAGCTTTCTTT
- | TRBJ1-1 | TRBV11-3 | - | CASRPPVGEAFF | TGTGCCAGCAGGCCCCCTGTAGGGGAAGCTTTCTTT
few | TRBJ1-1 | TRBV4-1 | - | CASRESVNTEAFF | TGCGCCAGCAGGGAGTCGGTGAACACTGAAGCTTTCTTT
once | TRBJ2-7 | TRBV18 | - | CASSPDANEQYF | TGTGCCAGCTCACCAGACGCTAACGAGCAGTACTTC
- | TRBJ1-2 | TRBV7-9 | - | CASSLGQGDGYTF | TGTGCCAGCAGCTTAGGGCAGGGTGATGGCTACACCTTC
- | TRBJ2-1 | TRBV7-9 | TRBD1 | CASSFQGAGNEQFF | TGTGCCAGCAGCTTCCAGGGGGCGGGGAATGAGCAGTTCTTC
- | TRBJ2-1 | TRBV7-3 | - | CASSLKGTQGSSYNEQFF | TGTGCCAGCAGCCTTAAGGGGACCCAGGGGAGCTCCTACAATGAGCAGTTCTTC
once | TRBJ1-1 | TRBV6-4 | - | CASSSGALTEAFF | TGTGCCAGCTCGAGTGGGGCCCTGACTGAAGCTTTCTTT
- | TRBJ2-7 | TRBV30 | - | CAWSWDYLYEQYF | TGTGCCTGGAGTTGGGATTACCTCTACGAGCAGTACTTC
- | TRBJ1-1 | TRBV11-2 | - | CASSPNTFTEAFF | TGTGCCAGCAGCCCTAACACGTTCACTGAAGCTTTCTTT
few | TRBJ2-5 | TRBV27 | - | CASSPTLSQAIQETQYF | TGTGCCAGCAGTCCGACCTTGAGTCAGGCGATACAAGAGACCCAGTACTTC
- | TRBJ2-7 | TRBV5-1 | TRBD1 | CASSPLGQEGVSYEQYF | TGCGCCAGCAGCCCCTTAGGACAGGAAGGGGTATCCTACGAGCAGTACTTC
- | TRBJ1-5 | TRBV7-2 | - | CASSLVGGNQPQHF | TGTGCCAGCAGCTTAGTGGGGGGGAATCAGCCCCAGCATTTT
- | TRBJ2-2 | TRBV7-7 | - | CASSLEQPAAGELFF | TGTGCCAGCAGCTTAGAACAGCCCGCGGCCGGGGAGCTGTTTTTT
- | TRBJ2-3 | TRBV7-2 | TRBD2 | CASSLPTAGVRDTQYF | TGTGCCAGCAGCTTACCGACAGCGGGAGTTCGAGATACGCAGTATTTT
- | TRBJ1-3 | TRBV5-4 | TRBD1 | CASSLGGDRGGNTIYF | TGTGCCAGCAGCCTAGGCGGGGACAGGGGTGGAAACACCATATATTTT
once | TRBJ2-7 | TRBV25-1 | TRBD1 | CASNGDRVDEQYF | TGTGCCAGCAACGGGGACAGGGTGGACGAGCAGTACTTC
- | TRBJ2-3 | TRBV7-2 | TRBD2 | CASSLRLAGGSDTQYF | TGTGCCAGCAGCCTTAGACTAGCGGGAGGGTCAGATACGCAGTATTTT
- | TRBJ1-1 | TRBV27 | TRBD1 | CASSLTGTGVTEAFF | TGTGCCAGCAGTTTAACCGGGACAGGGGTCACTGAAGCTTTCTTT
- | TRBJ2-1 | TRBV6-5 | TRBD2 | CASSLSQREDEEQFF | TGTGCCAGCAGTCTTAGCCAGCGGGAGGACGAAGAGCAGTTCTTC
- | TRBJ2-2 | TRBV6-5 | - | CASSRQTYTGELFF | TGTGCCAGCAGTCGGCAGACTTACACCGGGGAGCTGTTTTTT
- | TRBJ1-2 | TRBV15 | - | CATSQGMAGGYTF | TGTGCCACCTCACAAGGGATGGCGGGGGGCTACACCTTC
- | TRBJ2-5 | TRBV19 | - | CASSIGSSSQETQYF | TGTGCCAGTAGTATAGGGTCATCGTCGCAAGAGACCCAGTACTTC
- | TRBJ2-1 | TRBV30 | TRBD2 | CAWSKGGSSYNEQFF | TGTGCCTGGAGTAAGGGCGGGAGCTCCTACAATGAGCAGTTCTTC
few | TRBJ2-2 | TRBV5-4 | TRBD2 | CATSSSGGRTGELFF | TGTGCCACCTCGTCGTCGGGAGGCAGGACCGGGGAGCTGTTTTTT
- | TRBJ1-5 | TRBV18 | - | CASSSFGQGVSNQPQHF | TGTGCCAGCTCGTCCTTCGGGCAGGGAGTTAGCAATCAGCCCCAGCATTTT
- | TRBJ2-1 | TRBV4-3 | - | CASSRGEGGYNEQFF | TGCGCCAGCAGCCGCGGAGAGGGGGGTTACAATGAGCAGTTCTTC
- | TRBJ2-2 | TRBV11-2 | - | CASSLDAGVDTGELFF | TGTGCCAGCAGCTTAGATGCGGGTGTGGACACCGGGGAGCTGTTTTTT
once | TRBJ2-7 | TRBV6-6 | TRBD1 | CASSPTGNYEQYF | TGTGCCAGCAGCCCGACAGGGAACTACGAGCAGTACTTC
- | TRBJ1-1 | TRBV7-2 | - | CASSLVIGLGTEAFF | TGTGCCAGCAGCTTAGTGATAGGGCTTGGCACTGAAGCTTTCTTT
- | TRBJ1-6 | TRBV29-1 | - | CSARTEINSPLHF | TGCAGCGCCAGGACAGAAATTAATTCACCCCTCCACTTT
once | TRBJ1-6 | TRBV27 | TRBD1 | CASRPTQGALGEPLHF | TGTGCCAGCAGGCCAACTCAGGGGGCGCTTGGGGAACCCCTCCACTTT
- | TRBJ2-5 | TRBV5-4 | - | CASSLGALTGFQETQYF | TGTGCCAGCAGCTTGGGGGCTCTAACGGGGTTCCAAGAGACCCAGTACTTC
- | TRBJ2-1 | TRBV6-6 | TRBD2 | CASRLAGGNEQFF | TGTGCCAGCAGGCTAGCGGGGGGCAATGAGCAGTTCTTC
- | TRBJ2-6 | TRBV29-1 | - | CSGGEVSLSGANVLTF | TGCAGCGGAGGGGAGGTGTCCCTCTCTGGGGCCAACGTCCTGACTTTC
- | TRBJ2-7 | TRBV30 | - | CAWSVRGNLSYEQYF | TGTGCCTGGAGTGTACGAGGTAACCTTTCCTACGAGCAGTACTTC
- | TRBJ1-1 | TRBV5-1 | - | CASSRFILGADTEAFF | TGCGCCAGCAGCAGATTCATTCTGGGAGCGGACACTGAAGCTTTCTTT